Listed below are T cell receptor beta chains from one sample, sequenced in a study of blood T cells in healthy people across ages. TCRdb re-derived calls from the 5' RACE reads in MiXCR, one entry per CDR3 protein. The sample includes about 540,000 distinct CDR3 sequences, 20% to 30% of them seen just once. The same sample was also used in a study of T cells of mothers and their children.

The material sequenced was blood. These receptors were collected from a boy aged 5 to 17 in good health. The CDR3 runs from the conserved cysteine through the conserved F or W. The order of the fields is J gene, clone size, D gene, V gene, CDR3 DNA, CDR3 protein. A D gene is named only where the DNA matches it firmly. A clone size is listed for some rows: how often the clone was seen (once, few, many), or a class if it is expanded.

>TRBJ2-7|NA|TRBD1|TRBV24-1
TGTGCCACCCCGACAGGGGGCGAGCAGTACTTC
CATPTGGEQYF
>TRBJ2-5|few|NA|TRBV5-1
TGCGCCAGCAGTCTGACGGGGCGCGGTGAAGAGACCCAGTACTTC
CASSLTGRGEETQYF
>TRBJ1-2|NA|NA|TRBV28
TGTGCCAGCAGACGCCCCGGCAGGGATACTAACTATGGCTACACCTTC
CASRRPGRDTNYGYTF
>TRBJ1-1|few|NA|TRBV7-2
TGTGCCAGCAGCAACCGACAGGTTATGGGTACTGAAGCTTTCTTT
CASSNRQVMGTEAFF
>TRBJ2-5|few|NA|TRBV6-1
TGTGCCAGCAGCTCCCAAGATGGAGTGTGGCAAGAGACCCAGTACTTC
CASSSQDGVWQETQYF
>TRBJ1-4|NA|NA|TRBV28
TGTGCCAGCACGGGAGCTGTTAATGAAAAACTGTTTTTT
CASTGAVNEKLFF
>TRBJ2-3|few|TRBD2|TRBV6-4
TGTGCCAGCAGTGACTCTGCGGGAGAGTCAGATACGCAGTATTTT
CASSDSAGESDTQYF
>TRBJ2-2|few|NA|TRBV9
TGTGCCAGCAGCGTAGCATCCAAAAAGGGCGGGGAGCTGTTTTTT
CASSVASKKGGELFF
>TRBJ2-5|few|TRBD2|TRBV12-5
TGCGCTAGTGGTTTCATATTGGCGGGGGGGCTTCGAGAGACCCAGTACTTC
CASGFILAGGLRETQYF
>TRBJ2-3|NA|NA|TRBV29-1
TGCAGCGTTCGTAGGGCAGACACAGATACGCGGTATTTT
CSVRRADTDTRYF
>TRBJ1-1|NA|NA|TRBV27
TGTGCCAGCAGTCCAGCAGGGAGGAGGCCTGAAGCTTTCTTT
CASSPAGRRPEAFF
>TRBJ2-2|few|TRBD2|TRBV7-3
TGTGCCAGCAGCTTAACGGCGGGGGGATTCACCGGGGAGCTGTTTTTT
CASSLTAGGFTGELFF
>TRBJ2-5|NA|NA|TRBV5-1
TGCGCCAGCAGCATCCAGACTAGGCCCCCCGAGACCCAGTACTTC
CASSIQTRPPETQYF
>TRBJ2-5|few|TRBD1|TRBV6-2/TRBV6-3
TGTGCCAGCCTCCGGGACAGGGGCACATATGAGTACTTC
CASLRDRGTYEYF
>TRBJ2-2|NA|TRBD2|TRBV9
TGTGCCAGCAGCACTAGCGGGAGATACACCGGGGAGCTGTTTTTT
CASSTSGRYTGELFF
>TRBJ1-5|NA|NA|TRBV29-1
TGCAGCGTTGCAGCTAGCAATCAGCCCCAGCATTTT
CSVAASNQPQHF
>TRBJ1-6|NA|NA|TRBV20-1
TGCCGAGCACCGGGAGAGAGGGATAATTCACCCCTCCACTTT
CRAPGERDNSPLHF
>TRBJ2-7|NA|TRBD2|TRBV5-1
TGCGCCAGCAGCCTGGGACTAGCGGGAGGGAGCTCCTACGAGCAGTACTTC
CASSLGLAGGSSYEQYF
>TRBJ2-1|NA|NA|TRBV7-9
TGTGCCAGCACCTCGATGGAAGGGTACAATGAGCAGTTCTTC
CASTSMEGYNEQFF
>TRBJ2-5|NA|TRBD2|TRBV14
TGTGCCAGCAGCCAAGGATGGATAGCGGGGGGGCGCGAGACCCAGTACTTC
CASSQGWIAGGRETQYF
>TRBJ2-7|few|TRBD1|TRBV20-1
TGCAGTGCCATCGGCCGGACAGGGAGGTCCTACGAGCAGTACTTC
CSAIGRTGRSYEQYF
>TRBJ1-2|NA|NA|TRBV4-3
TGCGCCAGCAGCCAAGATCTCGGTACCCACACCTTC
CASSQDLGTHTF
>TRBJ2-5|few|TRBD1|TRBV7-2
TGTGCCAGCAGCGGACACCGGGACAGGGAAGAGACCCAGTACTTC
CASSGHRDREETQYF
>TRBJ2-7|few|TRBD2|TRBV27
TGTGCCAGCAGTTCGTTTACTAGCGCGGCCTACGAGCAGTACTTC
CASSSFTSAAYEQYF